One T cell receptor beta chain is described in this entry. Its antigen is unknown. The data are from a study of cytomegalovirus exposure and HLA in healthy donors. This PCR relied on a set of 60 Vbeta primers and 13 Jbeta primers. The repertoire was sequenced with immunoSEQ multiplex PCR; TCRdb's copy has only in-frame clones and lacks some. Its listing shows about 200,000 clones. Study results and limitations: Later, an analysis found that common viral pathogens appeared to be linked with several of the most significant clusters. In an earlier analysis, most TCR beta V segments were productive about 90% or about 30% of the time. When a later analysis was performed, an Asian-associated ancestry cluster reportedly had fewer N-insertions than the roughly 690-donor mean. In presence/absence analyses, roughly uniform sequencing depth across donors was assumed.

The CDR3 runs 11 residues. V shed 5 bases and J shed 7 bases, with 9 bases lying between them. Germline CDR1 MNHEY, CDR2 SVGAGI. The sequence derives from a man aged 25-45 years in good health and CMV-seronegative. Material for sequencing was PBMCs. The V and J genes are TRBV6-5 and TRBJ2-7, with D possibly matching TRBD2 (5 bases). The CDR3 nucleotides read TGTGCCAGCAGTACCCGAGGGGAGCAGTACTTC. Translation gives CASSTRGEQYF.